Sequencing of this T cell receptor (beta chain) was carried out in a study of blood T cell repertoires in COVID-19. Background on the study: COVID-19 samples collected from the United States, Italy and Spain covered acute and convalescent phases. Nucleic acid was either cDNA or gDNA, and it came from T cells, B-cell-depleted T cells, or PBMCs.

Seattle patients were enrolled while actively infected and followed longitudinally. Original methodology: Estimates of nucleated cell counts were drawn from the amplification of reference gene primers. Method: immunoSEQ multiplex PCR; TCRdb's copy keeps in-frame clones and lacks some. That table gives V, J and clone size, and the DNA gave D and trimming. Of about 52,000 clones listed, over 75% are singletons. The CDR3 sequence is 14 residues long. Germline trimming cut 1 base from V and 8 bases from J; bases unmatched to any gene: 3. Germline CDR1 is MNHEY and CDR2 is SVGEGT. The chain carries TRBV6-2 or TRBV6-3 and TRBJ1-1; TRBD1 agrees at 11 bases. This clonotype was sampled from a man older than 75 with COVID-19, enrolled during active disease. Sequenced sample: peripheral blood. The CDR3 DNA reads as TGTGCCAGCAGTTACTACGGGACAGGGGGAGAAGCTTTCTTT. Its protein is CASSYYGTGGEAFF.